The sequence of this T cell receptor (beta chain) was determined in a study of T-cell reconstitution after alpha-beta-depleted transplantation in children (TCRdb year 2016). With respect to the entire study: Using TCR repertoire profiling, the study quantitatively followed how T-cell immune reconstitution unfolded in children after TCRalphabeta/CD19-depleted allogeneic hematopoietic cell transplantation. Study-level results and caveats: Hyperexpanded clone frequencies declined over subsequent months; after one year, T-cell counts and TCRbeta diversity were mostly attributed to newly produced T cells. In some patients, the high TCRbeta diversity seen at day 60 was put down to recipient T cells and intrathymic progenitors that had survived conditioning. The apparently early alphabetaT-cell count recovery about two months after transplant was reportedly dependent on only several hundred rapidly expanded clones derived from non-depleted graft cells.

The table lists this clonotype with many counts. The antigen it binds to is not known. Base qualities are not at hand, and no much larger clone is one base apart. The library was obtained by PCR. TCRdb names Illumina HiSeq 2500 as the instrument used. Molecular barcoding was employed in the preparation of TCR libraries, with unique molecular identifiers being used to normalize TCRbeta repertoire quantification. TCRdb took the public reads, trimmed them with fastp at Q25, ran MiXCR for clone calling and kept in-frame beta chains. Rows with a matching CDR3 protein are joined into one entry that keeps the most common DNA and genes. In all, the sample holds about 300,000 distinct CDR3 sequences, and roughly 9.1% of those were seen once. 7.5% of the sample is in the top ten clones. What the treatment or condition label conveys for this sample: allogeneic hematopoietic cell transplantation with graft depleted of TCRalphabeta T cells and CD19 B cells. The children who served as transplant recipients had been given grafts of TCRalphabeta/CD19-depleted allogeneic hematopoietic cells.

Reading from cysteine to phenylalanine, the CDR3 counts 13 amino acids. Kept here is only the CDR3 DNA, which spans 39 bases and is read in frame from base 1. The germline V gene yields SQVTM for CDR1 and ANQGSEA for CDR2. At the junction V is shortened by 4 bases and J by 7 bases, with 13 bases in between. Source: PBMCs, taken before TCRalphabeta/CD19-depleted stem cell transplant. This TCR derives from a boy younger than two with acute myeloid leukemia, due to receive a stem cell transplant. The rearrangement joined TRBV29-1 to TRBJ2-2; a weak D assignment points to TRBD1 (6 bases agree). The encoded CDR3 is CSVGQVNFGELFF. The nucleotide sequence reads as follows: TGCAGCGTTGGACAGGTGAACTTCGGGGAGCTGTTTTTT.